Listed here are 14 T cell receptor beta chains from one sample, sequenced in a study of Ad26.COV2.S vaccination and SARS-CoV-2 variants. TCRdb's copy holds only in-frame clones and misses some; the assay was immunoSEQ multiplex PCR. Seen here are some 350,000 clones, under 90% observed once, and the top ten hold around 5.5%. The treatment denotes: some 19 received Ad26.COV2.S at low or high dose, single or two shots; about 5 received placebo; per-sample allocation not given. Sampling occurred on day 63 after the first vaccine or placebo injection. The sequencing here drew on peripheral blood, taken in a trial of Ad26.COV2.S vaccine versus placebo. The receptor set was obtained from a person aged 18-65 years who received the Ad26.COV2.S COVID-19 vaccine or a placebo.

V is TRBV24-1 and J is TRBJ1-5; D is undetermined. Trimming removed 3 bases from V and 3 bases from J, with 8 bases in between. The V gene's germline CDR1 is KGHDR and CDR2 SFDVKD. This CDR3 is built from 14 residues. The CDR3 DNA reads as TGTGCCACCAGTGATGCGCGGGACAATCAGCCCCAGCATTTT. Translated, it gives CATSDARDNQPQHF.

The CDR3 DNA reads as TGTGCCAGCAGCTCCGGGAGGTCCCCGGGACAGTATAATTCACCCCTCCACTTT. Encoded protein: CASSSGRSPGQYNSPLHF. The chain joins TRBV7-2 to TRBJ1-6; 7 bases align to TRBD1. The CDR3 runs to 18 residues. The V gene end was trimmed by 4 bases and the J gene end by 4 bases; junction bases not matched to a gene: 13. Germline CDR1 reads SGHTA; CDR2 reads FQGNSA.

This clone was recorded once. The chain employs TRBV7-2 and TRBJ2-1, with D unresolved. The V gene lost 3 bases and the J gene lost 10 bases, with 16 bases spanning the gap. The CDR3 is 14 amino acids. Germline V gives CDR1 SGHTA, CDR2 FQGNSA. Written as DNA, the CDR3 is TGTGCCAGCAGCTTCCAGAGCCTTTTCGGGGAGCAGTTCTTC. Translation: CASSFQSLFGEQFF.

This clone showed up just once. The chain has TRBV18 and TRBJ2-7, with TRBD1 identical over 10 bases. The V gene's germline CDR1 is KGHSH and CDR2 LQKENI. The CDR3 has 17 amino acids. V gave up 3 bases and J gave up 0 bases; unmatched junction bases: 8. The CDR3 here is CASSPEGQGPSSYEQYF. CDR3 nucleotide sequence: TGTGCCAGCTCACCGGAGGGACAGGGGCCCTCCTCCTACGAGCAGTACTTC. Complete variable domain (other parts from reference TRBV18 and TRBJ2-7): NAGVMQNPRHLVRRRGQEARLRCSPMKGHSHVYWYRQLPEEGLKFMVYLQKENIIDESGMPKERFSAEFPKEGPSILRIQQVVRGDSAAYFCASSPEGQGPSSYEQYFGPGTRLTVT.

The genes are TRBV7-2 and TRBJ1-4; D remains ambiguous. CDR3 size: 14 residues. Germline CDR1 reads SGHTA; CDR2 reads FQGNSA. Trimming took 3 bases from V and 0 from J, leaving 5 bases between them. DNA for the CDR3: TGTGCCAGCAGCTTTCAGGCAACTAATGAAAAACTGTTTTTT. Translating gives CASSFQATNEKLFF.

This clone showed up just a few times. This sequence joins TRBV7-9 and TRBJ1-5; possible D gene TRBD1, 5 bases. Between the trimmed V and J ends, which lost 5 bases and 9 bases, there was a span of 14 bases. Germline CDR1 reads SEHNR; CDR2 reads FQNEAQ (reference sequence). This CDR3 has 13 residues. CDR3 protein: CASSPRERGPQHF. CDR3 bases: TGTGCCAGCAGCCCCCGTGAGAGGGGGCCCCAGCATTTT.

As regards this clone: The same CDR3 arises from other DNA sequences in this sample as well. This chain joins TRBV20-1 and TRBJ1-2; D possibly corresponds to TRBD1 (5 bases). This CDR3 comprises 11 residues. V lost 3 bases, J lost 4 bases, and 6 bases lay in between. Germline V gene lookup returns CDR1 DFQATT and CDR2 SNEGSKA (reference sequence). CDR3 amino acids: CSARTAYGYTF. DNA of the CDR3: TGCAGTGCTAGGACAGCCTATGGCTACACCTTC.

The V and J genes are TRBV6-2 or TRBV6-3 and TRBJ2-3, with 14 bases matching TRBD2. Trimming cost V 6 bases and J 2 bases; bases outside gene matches: 10. The V gene's germline CDR1 is MNHEY and CDR2 SVGEGT. The CDR3 sequence is 18 residues long. CDR3 in DNA: TGTGCCAGCAGCCCTCCGGGACTAGCGGGGGCTTACACAGATACGCAGTATTTT. This sequence encodes CASSPPGLAGAYTDTQYF.

The table lists this clone with a count of one. The rearrangement links TRBV27 to TRBJ2-7; D assignment may be TRBD1 or TRBD2 (5 bases each). Trimming pared 0 bases from V and 2 bases from J, leaving 17 bases between. Germline CDR1 reads MNHEY; CDR2 reads SMNVEV (reference sequence). The CDR3 is made up of 17 amino acids. The CDR3 region has the DNA TGTGCCAGCAGTTTATCGATCGGGGCAGGGTTTACCTACGAGCAGTACTTC. It translates to CASSLSIGAGFTYEQYF.

Turning to this clone: Compared with germline, one end of the junction differs, possibly owing to a read error. The chain combines TRBV7-6 with TRBJ1-1; D possibly corresponds to TRBD1 (5 bases). This CDR3 is 13 amino acids long. CDR1 SGHVS and CDR2 FNYEAQ come from the germline V gene. CDR3 protein: CASSVAAGTEAFF. For the CDR3, the DNA is TGTGCCAGCAGCGTAGCGGCAGGGACTGAAGCTTTCTTT.

This clone was seen a few times. V gene TRBV27 combines with J gene TRBJ1-5; D uncertain. Germline-derived CDR1 and CDR2 are MNHEY and SMNVEV (reference sequence). V lost 4 bases and J lost 5, with 6 bases in between. The CDR3 totals 12 residues. The CDR3 bases are TGTGCCAGCAGTTCCAGTCATCAGCCCCAGCATTTT. Translation gives CASSSSHQPQHF.

The chain has TRBV6-5 and TRBJ2-1; TRBD1 matches at 10 bases. This CDR3 is 15 amino acids long. Germline values: CDR1 MNHEY, CDR2 SVGAGI. V lost 6 bases and J lost 7; bases outside the gene matches: 9. The CDR3 DNA reads as TGTGCCAGCAGCCCGGACAGGGGGTTTGTAAATGAGCAGTTCTTC. Amino acid sequence: CASSPDRGFVNEQFF.

This chain links TRBV28 with TRBJ1-3, with D tentatively TRBD1 (6 bases). The length of the CDR3 is 16 residues. Trimming removed 6 bases from V and 0 bases from J, with 15 bases in between. Germline assignment: CDR1 MDHEN and CDR2 SYDVKM. DNA of the CDR3: TGTGCCAGCAGGGATAAACAGGGACCCTCTGGAAACACCATATATTTT. This codes for CASRDKQGPSGNTIYF. The full variable domain, completed using reference TRBV28 and TRBJ1-3, is DVKVTQSSRYLVKRTGEKVFLECVQDMDHENMFWYRQDPGLGLRLIYFSYDVKMKEKGDIPEGYSVSREKKERFSLILESASTNQTSMYLCASRDKQGPSGNTIYFGEGSWLTVV.

The CDR3: CASSREGSGGTQYF. CDR3 DNA: TGTGCCAGCAGCCGCGAGGGTTCGGGGGGGACCCAGTACTTC. The chain joins TRBV3-1 (or the pseudogene TRBV3-2) to TRBJ2-5; 7 bases agree with TRBD2. The V gene end was trimmed by 4 bases and the J gene end by 7 bases; junction bases not matched to a gene: 9. Germline-derived CDR1 and CDR2 are LGHDT and YNNKEL (reference sequence). The CDR3 length is 14 residues.